The T cell receptor (beta chain) described here comes from a study of T cells after yellow fever vaccination. Study findings and constraints: A small share of clonotypes appeared in both CD4 and CD8 compartments. Post-booster samples contained most primary-vaccination clones (nearly 98% CD4, approximately 88% CD8).

Notes on this clonotype: As yet, its antigen is unknown.

Trimming shortened V by 0 bases and J by 8 bases, and 7 bases separated the two germline ends. Looked up from germline, CDR1 is SGHTA and CDR2 is FQGNSA. The CDR3 loop spans 12 amino acids. Using its own MiXCR run on the 5' RACE reads, TCRdb lists one record per CDR3 protein. Among under 100,000 distinct CDR3 sequences listed, 5.8% were seen once. The receptor's source is a man between 18 and 35 years old who received the YFV17D yellow fever vaccine. Specimen: CD8+ T cells sorted from PBMCs, collected 10 days after the yellow fever booster vaccination. This chain uses TRBV7-2 with TRBJ1-1; D ambiguous. The CDR3 spells CASSLAVPEAFF. Written as DNA, the CDR3 is TGTGCCAGCAGCTTAGCCGTTCCCGAAGCTTTCTTT.